This TCR beta chain was recorded in a study of T cell changes during pregnancy in multiple sclerosis (dated by TCRdb to the late 2010s). Describing the broader study: The study examined how the T cell repertoire changed over the course of pregnancy in women with multiple sclerosis.

The germline V gene (reference sequence) gives CDR1 as SGHNT and CDR2 as YYREEE. Including the terminal cysteine and phenylalanine, the CDR3 comprises 16 residues. Just the 48-base CDR3 DNA is kept, in frame starting at base 1. Here V drops 2 bases and J drops 1 base, and the junction holds 5 bases not matched to any gene. Remarks on this clone: This receptor's antigen is unknown. There are no base qualities to consult, and no much larger clone falls within one base.

The library was generated by the immunoSEQ multiplex PCR assay. Not all clones reach the TCRdb copy of this immuneACCESS table, which keeps in-frame sequences only. Checked studies attribute under half of the gap to unresolved V genes and leave the rest unexplained. The table for this sample lists some 36,000 clones; roughly 90% of them were counted only once. Together, the top ten hold approximately 4.6% of the sample. This receptor was identified in a female donor in good health, enrolled as a control in a pregnancy study. This sequence uses TRBV5-4 and TRBJ2-1, and TRBD2 aligns with 8 junction nucleotides. The sample in question was peripheral blood, obtained in the second trimester of pregnancy. The DNA sequence is as follows: TGTGCCAGCAGCTTCGCCCGGGGGGGGTCCTACAATGAGCAGTTCTTC. Translated, it gives CASSFARGGSYNEQFF.